These T cell receptor beta chains were read from a single sample in a study of T cells in Graves' hyperthyroidism and ophthalmopathy. TCRdb re-derived calls from the multiplex PCR reads in MiXCR, one entry per CDR3 protein. The sample carries around 690,000 distinct CDR3 sequences, 17% recorded once. The source material was blood. The source is a man aged 45 to 65 with Graves' hyperthyroidism. Each CDR3 is given with its conserved first and last residue. D genes are given only for firm matches. Size is omitted from some rows. Given values are once, few, many or a class for expanded clones.

V	size	D	J	CDR3	DNA
TRBV5-8	many	-	TRBJ1-4	CASSLWQANEKLFF	TGTGCCAGCAGCTTGTGGCAGGCGAATGAAAAACTGTTTTTT
TRBV24-1	few	-	TRBJ2-1	CATSDPLTRSYNEQFF	TGTGCCACCAGTGATCCACTGACACGCTCCTACAATGAGCAGTTCTTC
TRBV28	few	-	TRBJ1-2	CASAWGGGNYGYTF	TGTGCTAGCGCTTGGGGGGGAGGAAACTATGGCTACACCTTC
TRBV5-4	few	TRBD2	TRBJ2-1	CASRRGGEGEQFF	TGTGCCAGCAGGCGGGGAGGGGAAGGTGAGCAGTTCTTC
TRBV11-2	-	TRBD2	TRBJ2-1	CASSFGLLAGGSSYNEQFF	TGTGCCAGCAGCTTTGGATTACTAGCGGGGGGATCCTCCTACAATGAGCAGTTCTTC
TRBV11-2	many	-	TRBJ2-7	CASSLVSAGLYEQYF	TGTGCCAGCAGCTTAGTTTCCGCGGGCCTCTACGAGCAGTACTTC
TRBV10-3	-	TRBD1	TRBJ1-2	CAISRDREVNYGYTF	TGTGCCATCAGCCGGGACAGGGAAGTAAACTATGGCTACACCTTC
TRBV12-5	few	TRBD1	TRBJ2-4	CASAGTEQNIQYF	TGTGCTAGTGCCGGGACAGAGCAAAACATTCAGTACTTC
TRBV11-2	many	-	TRBJ1-1	CASSLYGTQSDEAFF	TGTGCCAGCAGCCTTTACGGGACACAAAGTGATGAAGCTTTCTTT
TRBV30	many	-	TRBJ1-2	CAWSRAGRGYTF	TGTGCCTGGAGTAGGGCAGGGAGGGGCTACACCTTC
TRBV5-1	-	-	TRBJ1-6	CASSLAVDSPLHF	TGCGCCAGCAGCTTGGCGGTCGATTCACCCCTCCACTTT
TRBV7-9	many	-	TRBJ1-1	CASSFDRETGRTEAFF	TGTGCCAGCAGCTTCGACCGGGAAACAGGGAGAACTGAAGCTTTCTTT
TRBV11-2	many	-	TRBJ2-7	CASSLEGGYSSYEQYF	TGTGCCAGCAGCTTAGAGGGCGGGTACAGCTCCTACGAGCAGTACTTC
TRBV27	many	-	TRBJ2-3	CASSLSRGIYTDTQYF	TGTGCCAGCAGTTTATCCCGCGGGATCTACACAGATACGCAGTATTTT
TRBV5-1	-	-	TRBJ2-1	CASTVHNEQFF	TGCGCCAGCACCGTTCACAATGAGCAGTTCTTC
TRBV15	many	-	TRBJ1-1	CAAGHPNTEAFF	TGTGCAGCGGGACACCCGAACACTGAAGCTTTCTTT